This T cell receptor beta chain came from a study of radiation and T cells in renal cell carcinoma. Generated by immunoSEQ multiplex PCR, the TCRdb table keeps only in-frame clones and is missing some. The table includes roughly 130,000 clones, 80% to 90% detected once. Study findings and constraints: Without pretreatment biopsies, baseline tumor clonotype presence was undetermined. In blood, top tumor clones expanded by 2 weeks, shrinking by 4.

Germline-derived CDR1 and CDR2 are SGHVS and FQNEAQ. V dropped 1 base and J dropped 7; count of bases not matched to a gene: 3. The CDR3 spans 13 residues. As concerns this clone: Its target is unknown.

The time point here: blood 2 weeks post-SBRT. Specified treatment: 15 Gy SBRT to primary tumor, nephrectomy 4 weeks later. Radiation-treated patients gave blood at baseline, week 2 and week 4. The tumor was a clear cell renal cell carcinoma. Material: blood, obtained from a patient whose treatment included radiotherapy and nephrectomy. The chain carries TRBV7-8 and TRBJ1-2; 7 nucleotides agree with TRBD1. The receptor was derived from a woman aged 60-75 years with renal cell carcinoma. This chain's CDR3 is CASSLGTGGGYTF. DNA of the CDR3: TGTGCCAGCAGCTTAGGGACAGGTGGTGGCTACACCTTC.